What follows are 2 T cell receptor beta chains derived from one specimen sequenced in a study of blood T cell repertoires in COVID-19. Some clones are missing from TCRdb's copy, which holds only in-frame ones; the method was immunoSEQ multiplex PCR. The table records under 400,000 clones, around 89% of them present only once. Sample: peripheral blood. The origin of the receptors is a man between 18 and 29 years old with active or convalescent COVID-19.

Points on this clone: One junction end does not reproduce the germline sequence, and a read error may be involved. The same CDR3 arises from other DNA sequences in this sample as well. The chain joins TRBV9 to TRBJ2-6; tentative D call: TRBD1 (5 bases). Per germline, CDR1 SGDLS and CDR2 YYNGEE. The CDR3 extends over 15 amino acids. CDR3 sequence: CASSVVGSGANVLTF. Written as DNA, the CDR3 is TGTGCCAGCAGCGTAGTGGGTTCTGGGGCCAACGTGCTGACTTTC.

This chain joins TRBV4-1 and TRBJ1-3; TRBD1 is a possible D gene (6 bases). Germline values: CDR1 MGHRA, CDR2 YSYEKL. Trimming left V 1 base short and J 4 bases short, with 11 bases between. This CDR3 region has 15 residues. CDR3 in DNA: TGCGCCAGCAGCCAAGCCGGACAGCCGGGAAACACCATATATTTT. It specifies CASSQAGQPGNTIYF.